The T cell receptor (beta chain) under discussion was sequenced for a study of blood T cell repertoires in COVID-19. Assay used: immunoSEQ multiplex PCR; TCRdb lists only in-frame clones, some missing. The sample contains about 90,000 clones, about 90% of which appear only once. Sequenced input: peripheral blood. This TCR came from a human donor with active COVID-19. The donor label of this sample is uncertain.

The CDR3 sequence is CASTPGTGLSGNTIYF. CDR3 in DNA: TGTGCCAGCACCCCTGGGACAGGACTCTCTGGAAACACCATATATTTT. The chain carries TRBV5-6 and TRBJ1-3, with 8 bases fitting TRBD1. Unmatched junction bases numbered 8, after V lost 6 bases and J lost 0 bases. Germline loops: CDR1 SGHDT, CDR2 YYEEEE. The CDR3 consists of 16 residues.